This T cell receptor (beta chain) was recorded in a study of T cell responses to AZD1222 COVID-19 vaccine. The CDR3 is 15 residues long. Germline V gene lookup returns CDR1 GTSNPN and CDR2 SVGIG (reference sequence). V lost 0 bases and J lost 4, with 13 bases in between. Remarks on this clone: Its antigen is unknown.

TCRdb keeps only in-frame clones here, not all; method: immunoSEQ multiplex PCR. This sample has 95,000 to 110,000 clones, with around 92% found just once. Overall study results and limits: Baseline serostatus was positive in only a handful of AZD1222 recipients. Clonal diversity may have been underestimated in mostly white British donors. Two AZD1222 administrations were followed by greater Spike-specific TCR breadth and depth.

V is TRBV30 and J is TRBJ1-3; no clear D. The receptor was isolated from an adult who received the AZD1222 COVID-19 vaccine. The starting material was peripheral blood, obtained 28 days after the second AZD1222 dose. The CDR3 DNA reads as TGTGCCTGGAGTGTCTGGGGTTTCGGAGGAAACACCATATATTTT. This encodes CAWSVWGFGGNTIYF.